This T cell receptor beta chain comes out of a study of T cell responses to AZD1222 COVID-19 vaccine. The CDR3 extends over 13 amino acids. Germline CDR1 and CDR2: GTSNPN and SVGIG (reference sequence). V gave up 4 bases and J gave up 3 bases, with 12 bases separating them. Sequencing was performed with immunoSEQ multiplex PCR; in TCRdb, only in-frame clones are kept and a portion is missing. Of 150,000 to 200,000 clones listed, 85% to 90% are singletons. This sequence joins TRBV30 and TRBJ1-2; D may be TRBD1 (6 bases). Sequences were derived from peripheral blood, sampled 28 days after the second dose of the MenACWY control vaccine. The TCR originated in an adult who received the MenACWY meningococcal vaccine as a control. The CDR3 sequence: CAWNPDRYYGYTF. CDR3 sequence (DNA): TGTGCCTGGAACCCGGACAGATACTATGGCTACACCTTC. The whole variable domain, filled in from reference TRBV30 and TRBJ1-2, reads SQTIHQWPATLVQPVGSPLSLECTVEGTSNPNLYWYRQAAGRGLQLLFYSVGIGQISSEVPQNLSASRPQDRQFILSSKKLLLSDSGFYLCAWNPDRYYGYTFGSGTRLTVV.